The 21 T cell receptor beta chains reported below all come from one sample, sequenced in a study of control samples from healthy donors and cancer patients. The protocol was immunoSEQ multiplex PCR, while the TCRdb copy is restricted to in-frame clones and leaves out a portion. The sample yields around 200,000 clones, roughly 94% seen once. The source material was blood. The receptor set was obtained from a man aged 45-60 years in good health.

The chain joins TRBV27 to TRBJ1-4, with 9 nucleotides matching TRBD1. Trimming took 8 bases from V and 5 from J; bases not matched to a gene: 15. CDR3 length equals 17 residues. The germline gives CDR1 MNHEY, CDR2 SMNVEV (reference sequence). The CDR3 sequence is CASRAEGQGRLNEKLFF. CDR3 coding DNA: TGTGCCAGCCGAGCTGAGGGACAGGGCCGGTTAAATGAAAAACTGTTTTTT.

This chain joins TRBV6-2 or TRBV6-3 and TRBJ1-5; TRBD1 matches 10 bases. Germline loops: CDR1 MNHEY, CDR2 SVGEGT. The V gene end was trimmed by 5 bases and the J gene end by 2 bases; junction bases not matched to a gene: 12. This CDR3 spans 18 amino acids. CDR3 nucleotide sequence: TGTGCCAGCAGTCAGGGACAGGGGAGGACTGGGGGCAATCAGCCCCAGCATTTT. The encoded protein is CASSQGQGRTGGNQPQHF.

The chain combines TRBV5-8 with TRBJ1-6; D ambiguous. Per germline, CDR1 SGHTS and CDR2 YDEGEE. Trimming shortened V by 1 base and J by 10 bases, and 12 bases separated the two germline ends. There are 14 residues in the CDR3. The CDR3 DNA reads TGTGCCAGCAGCTTGCTGGGGAGGAACTCACCCCTCCACTTT. Translating gives CASSLLGRNSPLHF.

The chain has TRBV5-1 and TRBJ1-1; D might be TRBD1 (6 bases). The CDR3 runs to 13 residues. V shed 6 bases and J shed 4 bases, with 13 bases lying between them. Per the germline V gene, CDR1 is SGHRS and CDR2 is YFSETQ. The CDR3 protein is CASTQGLATEAFF. Here the CDR3 DNA reads TGCGCCAGCACCCAGGGGCTTGCCACTGAAGCTTTCTTT. The variable domain in full, completed from reference TRBV5-1 and TRBJ1-1, reads KAGVTQTPRYLIKTRGQQVTLSCSPISGHRSVSWYQQTPGQGLQFLFEYFSETQRNKGNFPGRFSGRQFSNSRSEMNVSTLELGDSALYLCASTQGLATEAFFGQGTRLTVV.

V usage is TRBV6-6 and J usage is TRBJ1-2; 7 nucleotides align to TRBD1. The CDR3 spans 12 residues. V shed 11 bases, J shed 8 bases, and the junction held 11 bases outside the gene matches. Germline-derived CDR1 and CDR2 are MNHNY and SVGAGI (reference sequence). The CDR3 bases are TGTGCCGGCGGCGACAGGGCTATCGGCTACACCTTC. Translation: CAGGDRAIGYTF.

The DNA of the CDR3 is TGTGCCAGCAGTTTTGGGGCCCGGACCACTGAAGCTTTCTTT. It encodes CASSFGARTTEAFF. The chain uses TRBV28 and TRBJ1-1; TRBD1 is a possible D gene (5 bases). CDR3 length equals 14 residues. The germline gives CDR1 MDHEN, CDR2 SYDVKM. V was shortened by 3 bases and J by 4 bases, with 12 bases between the two germline ends.

The chain has TRBV7-9 and TRBJ1-1; no clear D gene. V lost 4 bases, J lost 0 bases, and 12 bases lay in between. The CDR3 is 15 amino acids. Per the germline V gene, CDR1 is SEHNR and CDR2 is FQNEAQ (reference sequence). CDR3 protein: CASSSRSGMNTEAFF. CDR3 nucleotides: TGTGCCAGCAGCTCTCGCTCCGGCATGAACACTGAAGCTTTCTTT.

The chain uses TRBV5-5 and TRBJ1-5; possible D gene TRBD1, 6 bases. The V gene lost 0 bases and the J gene lost 0 bases, with 10 bases spanning the gap. The V gene's germline CDR1 is SGHKS and CDR2 YYEKEE (reference sequence). CDR3 length equals 16 residues. CDR3 coding DNA: TGTGCCAGCAGCTTGGAGGGGGGTTATAGCAATCAGCCCCAGCATTTT. It codes for CASSLEGGYSNQPQHF.

In DNA form, the CDR3 reads TGTGCCAGCAGCGTAGTTCACAGTGGGGAGCAGTTCTTC. Encoded protein: CASSVVHSGEQFF. This sequence joins TRBV9 and TRBJ2-1, with D hard to call. The CDR3 length is 13 residues. The ends were cut back, 0 bases at V and 10 bases at J, with 11 bases in the middle. Germline CDR1 reads SGDLS; CDR2 reads YYNGEE.

The rearrangement uses TRBV5-1 and TRBJ2-5, with 8 bases matching TRBD1. CDR1 and CDR2 from the germline V gene are SGHRS and YFSETQ. J was trimmed by 2 bases and V by 4 bases; bases with no gene match: 4. The CDR3 spans 14 residues. CDR3 nucleotides: TGCGCCAGCAGCCGCGACAGGGGTCAAGAGACCCAGTACTTC. Its protein is CASSRDRGQETQYF.

The J gene is TRBJ2-7, the V gene TRBV6-5; TRBD1 matches 9 bases. Germline V gene data show CDR1 as MNHEY and CDR2 as SVGAGI. V gave up 4 bases and J gave up 6 bases; unmatched junction bases: 7. The length of the CDR3 is 14 residues. The CDR3 spells CASSSGTGSGEQYF. As DNA, the CDR3 is TGTGCCAGCAGTTCCGGGACAGGGTCTGGCGAGCAGTACTTC.

The rearrangement uses TRBV27 and TRBJ2-3; 8 bases are shared with TRBD2. Germline CDR1 and CDR2: MNHEY and SMNVEV (reference sequence). With V trimmed by 0 bases and J by 6 bases, 8 bases remained unmatched. The CDR3 is made up of 16 amino acids. As DNA, the CDR3 is TGTGCCAGCAGTTTATCGAGTGGCGGGAGGACGGATACGCAGTATTTT. It codes for CASSLSSGGRTDTQYF.

V gene TRBV5-1 combines with J gene TRBJ2-1, with 11 bases that match TRBD2. This CDR3 has 18 amino acids. Germline V CDR1 and CDR2: SGHRS, YFSETQ. The J segment lost 4 bases and the V segment lost 3 bases, leaving 12 bases of the junction unmatched. CDR3: CASSSYFSGGAGYNEQFF. The CDR3 region has the DNA TGCGCCAGCAGCTCCTACTTTAGCGGGGGGGCCGGATACAATGAGCAGTTCTTC.

V gene TRBV5-4 combines with J gene TRBJ1-4; tentatively, D is TRBD1 (5 bases). The CDR3 sequence is 14 residues long. Germline V gene lookup returns CDR1 SGHNT and CDR2 YYREEE (reference sequence). V lost 5 bases, J lost 5 bases, and 13 bases lay in between. CDR3 amino acids: CASSYGGKNEKLFF. CDR3 coding DNA: TGTGCCAGCAGTTATGGGGGGAAGAATGAAAAACTGTTTTTT.

The CDR3 nucleotides read TGTGCCAGCAGTCTTACAGGGGGCTGGGAGCCCCAGCATTTT. It translates to CASSLTGGWEPQHF. The V and J genes are TRBV6-5 and TRBJ1-5; 9 bases match TRBD1. Germline V gives CDR1 MNHEY, CDR2 SVGAGI. CDR3 length: 14 amino acids. V dropped 5 bases and J dropped 8; count of bases not matched to a gene: 7.

The rearrangement links TRBV2 to TRBJ2-1; D uncertain. The CDR3 is 14 residues long. V shed 9 bases and J shed 1 base, with 13 bases lying between them. Germline CDR1 is SNHLY and CDR2 is FYNNEI. In DNA form, the CDR3 reads TGTGCCAGTCTCCGGGTCCCGTCCTACAATGAGCAGTTCTTC. It specifies CASLRVPSYNEQFF.

The chain uses TRBV5-4 and TRBJ2-3; D may be TRBD1 or TRBD2 (5 bases each). Germline V CDR1 and CDR2: SGHNT, YYREEE (reference sequence). The length of the CDR3 is 15 residues. V was clipped by 4 bases and J by 6 bases, with 18 bases between them. As DNA, the CDR3 is TGTGCCAGCAGCGGGGGAGACCCTTTCTTGGATACGCAGTATTTT. Residues: CASSGGDPFLDTQYF.

This chain joins TRBV6-6 and TRBJ1-1, with D hard to call. V shed 9 bases and J shed 5 bases, with 13 bases lying between them. The CDR3 is 12 amino acids. In germline, CDR1 is MNHNY, CDR2 SVGAGI (reference sequence). CDR3 nucleotide sequence: TGTGCCAGTTACGTCGGAGGAACTGAAGCTTTCTTT. Protein product: CASYVGGTEAFF.

This clone appeared once. Distinct nucleotide sequences in the sample also encode this CDR3. V gene TRBV25-1 combines with J gene TRBJ2-3, with D unclear. The CDR3 is 14 amino acids. Germline V gene data show CDR1 as MGHDK and CDR2 as SYGVNS. V gave up 4 bases and J gave up 0 bases, with 8 bases separating them. CDR3 coding DNA: TGTGCCAGCAGTGGGCTTGGGAGCACAGATACGCAGTATTTT. It is translated as CASSGLGSTDTQYF.

J is TRBJ2-2 and V is TRBV3-1 (or the pseudogene TRBV3-2); TRBD2 agrees at 10 bases. The CDR3 consists of 15 residues. Germline CDR1 and CDR2: LGHDT and YNNKEL (reference sequence). After removal of 1 base from V and 6 bases from J, the junction contained 2 bases not matched to a gene. The CDR3 reads CASSQVGLASGELFF. Here the CDR3 DNA reads TGTGCCAGCAGCCAAGTGGGACTAGCGTCCGGGGAGCTGTTTTTT.

V usage is TRBV4-1 and J usage is TRBJ2-5; D remains ambiguous. V dropped 1 base and J dropped 5 bases, with 17 bases sitting between them. CDR3 length: 16 amino acids. Germline V CDR1 and CDR2: MGHRA, YSYEKL. CDR3 coding DNA: TGCGCCAGCAGCCAAGCTTCGGCCGTATCTAGGGAGACCCAGTACTTC. Encoded protein: CASSQASAVSRETQYF.